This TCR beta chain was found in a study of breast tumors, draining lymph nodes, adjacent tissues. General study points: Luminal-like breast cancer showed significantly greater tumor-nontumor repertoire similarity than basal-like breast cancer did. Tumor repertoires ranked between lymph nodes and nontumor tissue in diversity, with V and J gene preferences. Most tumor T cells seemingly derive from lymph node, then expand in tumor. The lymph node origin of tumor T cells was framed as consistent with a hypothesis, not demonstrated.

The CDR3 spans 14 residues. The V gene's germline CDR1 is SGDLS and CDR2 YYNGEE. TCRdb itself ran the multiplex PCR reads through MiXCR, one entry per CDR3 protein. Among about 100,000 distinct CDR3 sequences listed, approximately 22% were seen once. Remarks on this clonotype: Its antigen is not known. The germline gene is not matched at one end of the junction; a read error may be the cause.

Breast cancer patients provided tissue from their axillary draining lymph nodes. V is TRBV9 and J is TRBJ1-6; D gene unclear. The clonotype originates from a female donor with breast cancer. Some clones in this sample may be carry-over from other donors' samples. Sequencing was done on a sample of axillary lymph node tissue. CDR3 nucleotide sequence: TGTGCCAGCAGCGCTGGACGTAGTAATCCACCCCCCCACTTT. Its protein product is CASSAGRSNPPPHF.